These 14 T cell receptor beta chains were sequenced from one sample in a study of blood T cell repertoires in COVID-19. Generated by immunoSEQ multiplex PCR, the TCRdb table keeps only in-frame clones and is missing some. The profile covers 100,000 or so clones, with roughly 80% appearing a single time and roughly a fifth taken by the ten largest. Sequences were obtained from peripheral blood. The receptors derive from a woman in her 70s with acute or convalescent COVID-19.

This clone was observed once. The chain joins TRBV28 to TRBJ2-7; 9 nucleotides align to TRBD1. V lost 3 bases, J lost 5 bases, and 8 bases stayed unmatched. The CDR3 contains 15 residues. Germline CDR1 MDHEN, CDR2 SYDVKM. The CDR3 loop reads CASSFPDRGENEQYF. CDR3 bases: TGTGCCAGCAGTTTTCCGGACAGGGGAGAGAACGAGCAGTACTTC.

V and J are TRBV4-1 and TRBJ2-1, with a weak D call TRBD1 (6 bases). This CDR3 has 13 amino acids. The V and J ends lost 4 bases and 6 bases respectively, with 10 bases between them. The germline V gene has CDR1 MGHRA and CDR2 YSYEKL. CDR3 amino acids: CASSPGQPNEQFF. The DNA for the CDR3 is TGCGCCAGCAGCCCTGGACAGCCCAATGAGCAGTTCTTC.

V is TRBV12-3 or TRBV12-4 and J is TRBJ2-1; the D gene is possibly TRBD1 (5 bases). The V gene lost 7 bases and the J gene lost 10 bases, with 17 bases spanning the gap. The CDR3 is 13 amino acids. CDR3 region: CASTPRAWGEQFF. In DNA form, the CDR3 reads TGTGCCAGCACCCCCCGCGCCTGGGGCGAGCAGTTCTTC.

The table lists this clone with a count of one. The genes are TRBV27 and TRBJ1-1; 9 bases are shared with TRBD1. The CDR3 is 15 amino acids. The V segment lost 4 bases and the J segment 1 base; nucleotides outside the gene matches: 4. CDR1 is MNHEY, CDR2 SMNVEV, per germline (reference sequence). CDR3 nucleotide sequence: TGTGCCAGCAGTTCACAGGGGGCGGGGAACACTGAAGCTTTCTTT. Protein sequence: CASSSQGAGNTEAFF.

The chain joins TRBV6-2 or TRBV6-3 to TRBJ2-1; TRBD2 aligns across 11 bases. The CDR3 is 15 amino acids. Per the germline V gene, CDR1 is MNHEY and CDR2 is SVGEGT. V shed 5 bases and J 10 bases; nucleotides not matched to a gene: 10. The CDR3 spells CASSHSGGASWEQFF. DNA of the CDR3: TGTGCCAGCAGTCATAGCGGGGGGGCCAGTTGGGAGCAGTTCTTC.

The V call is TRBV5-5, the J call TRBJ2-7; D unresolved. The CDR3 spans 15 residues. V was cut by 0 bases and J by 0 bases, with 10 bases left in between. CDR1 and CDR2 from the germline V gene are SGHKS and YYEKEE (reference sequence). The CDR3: CASSLAFGSSYEQYF. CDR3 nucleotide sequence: TGTGCCAGCAGCTTGGCCTTTGGCAGCTCCTACGAGCAGTACTTC.

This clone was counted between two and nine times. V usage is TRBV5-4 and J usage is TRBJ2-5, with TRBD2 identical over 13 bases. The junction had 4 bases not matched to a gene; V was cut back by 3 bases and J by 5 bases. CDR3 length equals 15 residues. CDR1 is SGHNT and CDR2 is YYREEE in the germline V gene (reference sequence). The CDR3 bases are TGTGCCAGCAGCTCGGGGACTAGCGGGGCCGAGACCCAGTACTTC. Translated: CASSSGTSGAETQYF.

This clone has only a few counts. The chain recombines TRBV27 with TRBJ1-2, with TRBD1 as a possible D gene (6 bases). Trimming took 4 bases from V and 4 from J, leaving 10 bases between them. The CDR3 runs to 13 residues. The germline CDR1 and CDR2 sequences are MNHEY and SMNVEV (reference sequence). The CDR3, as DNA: TGTGCCAGCAGTTACGGGGGGGCCTATGGCTACACCTTC. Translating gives CASSYGGAYGYTF.

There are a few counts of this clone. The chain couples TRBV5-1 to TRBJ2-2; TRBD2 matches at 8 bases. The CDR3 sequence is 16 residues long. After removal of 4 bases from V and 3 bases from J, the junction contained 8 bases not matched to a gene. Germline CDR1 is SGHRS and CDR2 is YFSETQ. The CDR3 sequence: CASSPGRGGYTGELFF. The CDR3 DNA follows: TGCGCCAGCAGCCCCGGGAGGGGGGGATACACCGGGGAGCTGTTTTTT.

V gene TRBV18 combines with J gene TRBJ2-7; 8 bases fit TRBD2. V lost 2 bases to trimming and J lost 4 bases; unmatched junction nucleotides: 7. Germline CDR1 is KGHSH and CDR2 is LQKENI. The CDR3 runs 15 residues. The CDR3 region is CASSPMSGGGYEQYF. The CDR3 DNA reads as TGTGCCAGCTCACCAATGAGCGGGGGAGGTTACGAGCAGTACTTC.

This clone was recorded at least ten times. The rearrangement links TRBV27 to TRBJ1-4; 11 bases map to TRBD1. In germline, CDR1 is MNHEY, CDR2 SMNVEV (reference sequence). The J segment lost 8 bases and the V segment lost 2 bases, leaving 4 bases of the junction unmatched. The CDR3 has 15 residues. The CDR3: CASSLGGTGGEKLFF. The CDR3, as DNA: TGTGCCAGCAGTTTAGGAGGGACAGGGGGAGAAAAACTGTTTTTT.

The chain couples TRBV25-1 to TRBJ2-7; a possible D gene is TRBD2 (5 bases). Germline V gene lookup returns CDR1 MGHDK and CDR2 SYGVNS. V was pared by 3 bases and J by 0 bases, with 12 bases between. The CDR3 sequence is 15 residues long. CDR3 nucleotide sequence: TGTGCCAGCAGTGATCCGGGATATCACTCCTACGAGCAGTACTTC. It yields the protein CASSDPGYHSYEQYF.

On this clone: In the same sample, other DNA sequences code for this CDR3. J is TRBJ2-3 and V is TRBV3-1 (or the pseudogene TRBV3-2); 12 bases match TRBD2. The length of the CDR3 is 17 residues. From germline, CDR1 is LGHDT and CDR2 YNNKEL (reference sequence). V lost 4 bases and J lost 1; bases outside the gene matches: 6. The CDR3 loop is CASSLAGTSGRTDTQYF. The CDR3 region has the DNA TGTGCCAGCAGCCTCGCCGGGACTAGCGGGCGCACAGATACGCAGTATTTT.

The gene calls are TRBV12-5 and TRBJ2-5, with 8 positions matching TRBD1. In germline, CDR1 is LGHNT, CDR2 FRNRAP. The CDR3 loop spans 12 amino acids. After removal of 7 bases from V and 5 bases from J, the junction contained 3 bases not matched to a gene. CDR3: CASAGQDETQYF. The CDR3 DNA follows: TGTGCTAGTGCGGGACAGGATGAGACCCAGTACTTC.